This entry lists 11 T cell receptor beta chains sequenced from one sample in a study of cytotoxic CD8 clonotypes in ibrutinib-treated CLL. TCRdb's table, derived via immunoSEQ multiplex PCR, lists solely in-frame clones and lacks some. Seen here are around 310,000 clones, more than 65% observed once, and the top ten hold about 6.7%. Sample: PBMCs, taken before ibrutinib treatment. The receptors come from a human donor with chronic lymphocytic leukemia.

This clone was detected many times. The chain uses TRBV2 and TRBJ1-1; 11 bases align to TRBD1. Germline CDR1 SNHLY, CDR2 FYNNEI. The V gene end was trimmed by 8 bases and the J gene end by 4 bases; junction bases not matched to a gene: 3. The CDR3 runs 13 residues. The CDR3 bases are TGTGCCAGCGGGGGACAGGGGGTCACTGAAGCTTTCTTT. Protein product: CASGGQGVTEAFF.

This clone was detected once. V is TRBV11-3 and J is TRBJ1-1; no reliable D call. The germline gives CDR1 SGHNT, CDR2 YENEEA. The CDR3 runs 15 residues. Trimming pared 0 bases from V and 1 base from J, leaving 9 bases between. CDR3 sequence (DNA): TGTGCCAGCAGCTTAGATGGGGTTTCGAACACTGAAGCTTTCTTT. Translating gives CASSLDGVSNTEAFF.

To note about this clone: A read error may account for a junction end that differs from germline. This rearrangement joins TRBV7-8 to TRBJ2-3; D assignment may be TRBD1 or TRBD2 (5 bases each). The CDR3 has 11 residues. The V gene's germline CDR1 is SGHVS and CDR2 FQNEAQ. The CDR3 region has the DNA TGTGCCAGCAGCTCGAGCCGGGGCCTCCATTTT. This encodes CASSSSRGLHF.

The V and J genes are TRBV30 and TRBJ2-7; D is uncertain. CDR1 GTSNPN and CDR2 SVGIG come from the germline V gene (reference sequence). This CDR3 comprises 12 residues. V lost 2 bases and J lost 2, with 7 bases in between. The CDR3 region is CAWSTIPYEQYF. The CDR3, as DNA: TGTGCCTGGAGTACCATTCCCTACGAGCAGTACTTC.

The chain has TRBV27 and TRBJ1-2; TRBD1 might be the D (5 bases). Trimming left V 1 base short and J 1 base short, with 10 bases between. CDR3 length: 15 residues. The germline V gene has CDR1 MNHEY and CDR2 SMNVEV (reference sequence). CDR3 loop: CASSLLPGSNYGYTF. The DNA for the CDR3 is TGTGCCAGCAGTTTATTACCAGGGAGTAACTATGGCTACACCTTC.

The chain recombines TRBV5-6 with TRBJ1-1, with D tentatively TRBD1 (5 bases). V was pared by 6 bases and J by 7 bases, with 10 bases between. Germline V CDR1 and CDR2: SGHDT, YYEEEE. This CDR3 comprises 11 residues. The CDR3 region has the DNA TGTGCCAGCAACCGGGACTTTGAAGCTTTCTTT. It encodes CASNRDFEAFF.

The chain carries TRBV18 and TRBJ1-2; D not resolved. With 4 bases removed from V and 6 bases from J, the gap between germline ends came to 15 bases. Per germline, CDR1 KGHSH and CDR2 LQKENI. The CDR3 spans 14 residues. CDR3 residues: CASSRRAGEDGYTF. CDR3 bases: TGTGCCAGCTCACGCCGTGCAGGCGAGGATGGCTACACCTTC.

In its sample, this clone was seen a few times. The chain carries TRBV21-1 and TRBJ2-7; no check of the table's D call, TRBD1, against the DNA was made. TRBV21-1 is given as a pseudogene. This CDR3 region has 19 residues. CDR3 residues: CASSTRGQGTLKFPYEQYF. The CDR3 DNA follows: TGTGCCAGCAGCACCCGGGGACAGGGGACCCTTAAATTTCCCTACGAGCAGTACTTC.

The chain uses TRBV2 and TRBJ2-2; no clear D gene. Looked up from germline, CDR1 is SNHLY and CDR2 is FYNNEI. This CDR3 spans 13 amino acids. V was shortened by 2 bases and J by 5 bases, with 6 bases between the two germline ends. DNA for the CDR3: TGTGCCAGCAGTGAAAGGCTAACCGGGGAGCTGTTTTTT. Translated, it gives CASSERLTGELFF.

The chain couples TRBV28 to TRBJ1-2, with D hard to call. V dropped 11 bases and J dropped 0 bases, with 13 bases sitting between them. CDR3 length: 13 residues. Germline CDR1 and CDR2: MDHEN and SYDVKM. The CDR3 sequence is CALKGNSNYGYTF. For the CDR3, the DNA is TGTGCCTTGAAGGGAAATTCTAACTATGGCTACACCTTC.

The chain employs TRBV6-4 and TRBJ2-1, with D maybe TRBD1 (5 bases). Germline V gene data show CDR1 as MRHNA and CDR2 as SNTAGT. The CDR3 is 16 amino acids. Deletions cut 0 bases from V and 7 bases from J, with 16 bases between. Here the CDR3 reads CASSDSPRDNWNEQFF. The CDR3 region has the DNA TGTGCCAGCAGTGACTCTCCCAGGGATAATTGGAATGAGCAGTTCTTC.